Listed below are T cell receptor beta chains from one sample, sequenced in a study of shared clonotypes between healthy human individuals. Method: immunoSEQ multiplex PCR; TCRdb's copy keeps in-frame clones and lacks some. The sample contains roughly 2.5 million clones, approximately 94% of which appear only once. The sample consisted of naive CD4+ T cells sorted from blood. These receptor sequences come from a man aged 18 to 30 in good health. Both conserved end residues are part of each CDR3. A D gene is named only where the DNA matches it firmly. The size of a clone is reported for some rows only, either as once, few or many, or as a class for expanded clones.

v_call	clone_size	d_call	j_call	cdr3_nt	cdr3_aa
TRBV5-1	few	TRBD1	TRBJ1-4	TGCGCCAGCGCGATACAGGGGGCCGATGAAAAACTGTTTTTT	CASAIQGADEKLFF
TRBV5-8	.	TRBD2	TRBJ2-3	TGTGCCAGCAGCTTTCGCTCTAGCGGGAGCAAAAAAGACACAGATACGCAGTATTTT	CASSFRSSGSKKDTDTQYF
TRBV30	.	.	TRBJ2-7	TGTGCCTGGAGCGCGAGCTCCTACGAGCAGTACTTC	CAWSASSYEQYF
TRBV6-1	.	.	TRBJ2-1	TGTGCCAGCAGTGTGCAGGGGTATGGGGAGGGTGAGCAGTTCTTC	CASSVQGYGEGEQFF
TRBV28	.	.	TRBJ2-4	TGTGCCAGCAGTTTATGGGCCCCCGGGACGGCCAAAAACATTCAGTACTTC	CASSLWAPGTAKNIQYF
TRBV9	.	.	TRBJ1-2	TGTGCCAGCAGCGTACTAGGTTATGGCTACACCTTC	CASSVLGYGYTF
TRBV5-1	.	TRBD2	TRBJ2-3	TGCGCCAGCAGCTTGGTAACGGGGGGGCCGTCCACAGATACGCAGTATTTT	CASSLVTGGPSTDTQYF
TRBV19	.	TRBD1	TRBJ2-1	TGTGCCAGTAGTTTCCTGGGACAGGGCACCGATGAGCAGTTCTTC	CASSFLGQGTDEQFF
TRBV6-5	once	.	TRBJ1-1	TGTGCCAGTCAGGGTACTGAAGCTTTCTTT	CASQGTEAFF
TRBV18	.	.	TRBJ1-2	TGTGCCAGCTCTCACGGACAGTCCCTGGAATATGGCTACACCTTC	CASSHGQSLEYGYTF
TRBV5-4	.	TRBD2	TRBJ2-3	TGTGCCAGCCGACCGGCGGGGGGGATGGGTACGCAGTATTTT	CASRPAGGMGTQYF
TRBV5-6	.	TRBD1	TRBJ2-7	TGTGCCAGCAGCTTTTTGAACCCGGGACAGGCTTACGAGCAGTACTTC	CASSFLNPGQAYEQYF
TRBV10-1	.	TRBD1	TRBJ2-7	TGCGCCAGCAGTCCCGCCGGGACAGGGAGATACGAGCAGTACTTC	CASSPAGTGRYEQYF
TRBV14	.	.	TRBJ2-7	TGTGCCAGCAGCCTCGGAGGGGGATACGAGCAGTACTTC	CASSLGGGYEQYF
TRBV6-5	.	.	TRBJ2-3	TGTGCCAGCAGTTACGCGGCCTTTGGGGCAGATACGCAGTATTTT	CASSYAAFGADTQYF
TRBV2	once	.	TRBJ1-4	TGTGCCAGCAGTGTTAACGGGGGTATTAATGAAAAACTGTTTTTT	CASSVNGGINEKLFF
TRBV7-2	once	TRBD1	TRBJ2-7	TGTGCCAGCAGCCCGGGACAGGACTACCTCGAGCAGTACTTC	CASSPGQDYLEQYF
TRBV28	.	.	TRBJ1-5	TGTGCCAGCAGTTTATGGCAGGGCAATCAGCCCCAGCATTTT	CASSLWQGNQPQHF
TRBV2	.	.	TRBJ2-1	TGTGCCAGCGCGACCGGGGGGCGCAATGAGCAGTTCTTC	CASATGGRNEQFF
TRBV28	.	TRBD1	TRBJ1-5	TGTGCCAGCAGTTTAGACAGGGGGCGGAATCAGCCCCAGCATTTT	CASSLDRGRNQPQHF
TRBV7-9	.	.	TRBJ2-1	TGTGCCAGCAGCTTAAAAACCCCACGGCCCGCAGGCAATGAGCAGTTCTTC	CASSLKTPRPAGNEQFF
TRBV7-2	.	.	TRBJ2-7	TGTGCCAGCAGCTTAATTGGGTTTGAGGAGCAGTACTTC	CASSLIGFEEQYF
TRBV9	once	TRBD1	TRBJ1-2	TGTGCCAGCAGCGCGACAGGGGTCGGCTACACCTTC	CASSATGVGYTF
TRBV29-1	.	TRBD2	TRBJ2-5	TGCAGCGTAGATTTTGCAGCGGGGAGCCAAGAGACCCAGTACTTC	CSVDFAAGSQETQYF
TRBV10-1	few	.	TRBJ2-6	TGCGCCAGCATTCAGACAGGATTATTCACTGGGGCCAACGTCCTGACTTTC	CASIQTGLFTGANVLTF
TRBV11-2	once	.	TRBJ2-5	TGTGCCAGCAGCCCTCTTTTGAGTCTAGAGACCCAGTACTTC	CASSPLLSLETQYF
TRBV19	.	TRBD1	TRBJ2-2	TGTGCCAGTAGCCACCCCCTGGGACAGGGGGTGACAACCGGGGAGCTGTTTTTT	CASSHPLGQGVTTGELFF
TRBV6-5	.	.	TRBJ1-1	TGTGCCAGCACCTGGGCGGGGGCGAGCACTGAAGCTTTCTTT	CASTWAGASTEAFF
TRBV7-2	.	.	TRBJ1-2	TGTGCCAGCAGCCCTAGGGAGAACTATGGCTACACCTTC	CASSPRENYGYTF
TRBV2	.	.	TRBJ1-2	TGTGCCAGCGTTCGAGGACAGAGCTATGGCTACACCTTC	CASVRGQSYGYTF
TRBV6-5	.	.	TRBJ1-1	TGTGCCAGCAGTTCCAGGTTGCAAGCTTTCTTT	CASSSRLQAFF